This T cell receptor beta chain was found in a study of T-cell reconstitution after alpha-beta-depleted transplantation in children. Unique molecular identifiers were built into the TCRbeta library. TCRdb reprocessed the PCR reads with MiXCR, giving one entry per CDR3 protein. The sample consists of approximately 510,000 distinct CDR3 sequences, around 17% of them appearing once. V gave up 7 bases and J gave up 0 bases, with 20 bases separating them. The length of the CDR3 is 18 residues. From germline, CDR1 is SGHKS and CDR2 YYEKEE (reference sequence). The specimen comprised PBMCs from the stem cell graft donor, sampled from the stem cell graft. V and J are TRBV5-5 and TRBJ1-6; a possible D gene is TRBD1 (6 bases). The origin of this receptor is a human donor who donated a stem cell graft to a child with acute lymphoblastic leukemia. The CDR3 nucleotides read TGTGCCAGCCTAAGAGATTCGGGACAAAACTCCTATAATTCACCCCTCCACTTT. This translates into CASLRDSGQNSYNSPLHF. The variable domain in full, completed from reference TRBV5-5 and TRBJ1-6, reads DAGVTQSPTHLIKTRGQQVTLRCSPISGHKSVSWYQQVLGQGPQFIFQYYEKEERGRGNFPDRFSARQFPNYSSELNVNALLLGDSALYLCASLRDSGQNSYNSPLHFGNGTRLTVT.